A selection of T cell receptor beta chains follows, all from one sample in a study of cytomegalovirus exposure and HLA in healthy donors. Clones were sequenced by immunoSEQ multiplex PCR, and TCRdb holds only the in-frame ones, with some missing. Counted here are over 150,000 clones, approximately 80% occurring once; the ten biggest clones make up approximately 7%. The sequenced sample consisted of PBMCs. These receptors all come from a woman aged 30 to 39 in good health and CMV-seropositive. CDR3s include the opening cysteine and the closing phenylalanine or tryptophan. D genes are given only for firm matches. The size entry is marked missing in some rows and otherwise reads once, few, many or a size class.

v_call	j_call	d_call	clone_size	cdr3_length	cdr3_nt	cdr3_aa
TRBV5-1	TRBJ1-2	NA	once	12	TGCGCCAGCAGCTTGGACGCGGATGGCTACACCTTC	CASSLDADGYTF
TRBV9	TRBJ2-5	NA	NA	14	TGTGCCAGCACCAAATCAACCGGGGGAGAGACCCAGTACTTC	CASTKSTGGETQYF
TRBV6-1	TRBJ2-7	TRBD1	NA	13	TGTGCCAGTGAGGGACAGGGTATCGACGAGCAGTACTTC	CASEGQGIDEQYF
TRBV28	TRBJ2-7	NA	few	15	TGTGCCAGCACCTCTTCCGGGGGAAGCTCCTACGAGCAGTACTTC	CASTSSGGSSYEQYF
TRBV5-8	TRBJ2-5	TRBD2	NA	16	TGTGCCAGCAGACCGACTAGCGGGGGGGCCGGGGAGACCCAGTACTTC	CASRPTSGGAGETQYF
TRBV4-1	TRBJ1-2	NA	NA	14	TGCGCCAGCAGCCAAGATGTCAGGTTTGGGGGCTACACCTTC	CASSQDVRFGGYTF
TRBV5-5	TRBJ2-7	NA	few	15	TGTGCCAGCAGCTTGGAAGCTAGCTCTTTCTACGAGCAGTACTTC	CASSLEASSFYEQYF
TRBV7-3	TRBJ2-1	NA	NA	14	TGTGCCAGCAGCCCTCGACACAGGGTTGATGAGCAGTTCTTC	CASSPRHRVDEQFF
TRBV7-8	TRBJ1-3	NA	once	16	TGTGCCAGCAGCTTAGCGAGTGAGGGGGCTGGAAACACCATATATTTT	CASSLASEGAGNTIYF
TRBV2	TRBJ2-5	NA	NA	13	TGTGCCAGCAAAGTCGGGTCACAAGAGACCCAGTACTTC	CASKVGSQETQYF
TRBV15	TRBJ2-2	NA	NA	16	TGTGCCACCAGCAGAGCCGCAGGGCCCAACACCGGGGAGCTGTTTTTT	CATSRAAGPNTGELFF
TRBV5-1	TRBJ2-3	TRBD1	few	16	TGCGCCAGCAGCTTCACAGGGGGCCAGGGCACAGATACGCAGTATTTT	CASSFTGGQGTDTQYF
TRBV19	TRBJ1-2	TRBD1	NA	15	TGTGCCAGTACCCCAATGGGTGAGGGGGCGTCGGTCTACACCTTC	CASTPMGEGASVYTF
TRBV4-1	TRBJ1-5	TRBD1	NA	15	TGCGCCAGCAGTGTACAGGGGAATAGCAATCAGCCCCAGCATTTT	CASSVQGNSNQPQHF
TRBV5-1	TRBJ2-5	NA	NA	14	TGCGCCAGCAGCTTGGGACTATCTGGGGAGACCCAGTACTTC	CASSLGLSGETQYF
TRBV18	TRBJ1-1	NA	NA	15	TGTGCCAGCTCACGAGTAGGAACAGGGAACACTGAAGCTTTCTTT	CASSRVGTGNTEAFF
TRBV7-2	TRBJ2-5	NA	NA	16	TGTGCCAGCAGCCCTAGGAGATTGCAGGGGCGAGAGACCCAGTACTTC	CASSPRRLQGRETQYF
TRBV19	TRBJ2-7	TRBD1	NA	16	TGTGCCAGTAGTATCTCAACCGGGACAGGATTGTACGAGCAGTACTTC	CASSISTGTGLYEQYF
TRBV19	TRBJ1-6	TRBD1	few	20	TGTGCCAGTAGTATTATCATTTTCGGGGGACAGGGAACCGATAATTCACCCCTCCACTTT	CASSIIIFGGQGTDNSPLHF
TRBV4-3	TRBJ1-6	NA	NA	17	TGCGCCAGCAGCCAAGGGGAGGCGCCGGTCCGGATTTCACCCCTCCACTTT	CASSQGEAPVRISPLHF
TRBV4-2	TRBJ2-1	TRBD1	once	19	TGTGCCAGCAGCCAAAGATCCGGGCCCGGACAGGGGACTTACAATGAGCAGTTCTTC	CASSQRSGPGQGTYNEQFF
TRBV7-7	TRBJ2-3	TRBD2	NA	20	TGTGCCAGCAGCCCTCCGGGACTAGCGGGGGGGGACCCAAGCACAGATACGCAGTATTTT	CASSPPGLAGGDPSTDTQYF
TRBV30	TRBJ1-1	NA	NA	13	TGTGCCTGGGTCCTACAGATCAACACTGAAGCTTTCTTT	CAWVLQINTEAFF
TRBV5-5	TRBJ1-1	NA	NA	12	TGTGCCAGCAGCTTGAAAGGGACAGAAGCTTTCTTT	CASSLKGTEAFF
TRBV11-2	TRBJ2-6	NA	NA	16	TGTGCCAGCACGAGGCGCAGGGGGGATGGGGCCAACGTCCTGACTTTC	CASTRRRGDGANVLTF
TRBV7-9	TRBJ2-6	NA	NA	15	TGTGCCAGCAGCCCAACTCCGCTTGGGGCCAACGTCCTGACTTTC	CASSPTPLGANVLTF
TRBV9	TRBJ2-1	TRBD1	NA	15	TGTGCCAGCAGTCTACAGGGGAGCTCCTACAATGAGCAGTTCTTC	CASSLQGSSYNEQFF
TRBV9	TRBJ2-3	TRBD1	once	14	TGTGCCAGCAGCGTCTCGGGACAGTCAGATACGCAGTATTTT	CASSVSGQSDTQYF
TRBV2	TRBJ1-1	NA	NA	16	TGTGCCAGCAGTCCAGGAGACAGGCCACCGAACACTGAAGCTTTCTTT	CASSPGDRPPNTEAFF
TRBV6-5	TRBJ1-2	TRBD1	NA	12	TGTGCCAGCAGTCCGACAGGGAGAGGCTACACCTTC	CASSPTGRGYTF
TRBV4-2	TRBJ2-7	TRBD1	NA	15	TGTGCCAGCACCCTAGGACAGGGAAGTTCCTACGAGCAGTACTTC	CASTLGQGSSYEQYF
TRBV7-9	TRBJ1-6	NA	NA	17	TGTTCCAGCAGCTTAGCGCGGGGGGGCTCGGCTGATTCACCCCTCCACTTT	CSSSLARGGSADSPLHF
TRBV15	TRBJ1-4	NA	NA	18	TGTGCCACCAGCCCTTCTGGGAGGAGGGGAGGTACTAATGAAAAACTGTTTTTT	CATSPSGRRGGTNEKLFF
TRBV12-2	TRBJ2-3	NA	many	20	TGTGCAAGTCGCTTAGCCGCCGGGACTAGGAATGGATCAGCCACAGATACGCAGTATTTT	CASRLAAGTRNGSATDTQYF
TRBV7-2	TRBJ2-7	TRBD1	NA	14	TGTGCCAGCAGCTTAAGGGACAGGGTTTCCGAGCAGTACTTC	CASSLRDRVSEQYF
TRBV2	TRBJ1-3	NA	NA	15	TGTGCCAGCAGTACCGGGGGGGTCTCTGGAAACACCATATATTTT	CASSTGGVSGNTIYF
TRBV7-9	TRBJ2-5	NA	NA	15	TGTGCCAGCAGCGAACAGGGTGTTGGGGAAGAGACCCAGTACTTC	CASSEQGVGEETQYF
TRBV29-1	TRBJ1-4	TRBD1	NA	13	TGCAGCGTGTCGGGACAGGGAGTTGAAAAACTGTTTTTT	CSVSGQGVEKLFF
TRBV19	TRBJ2-3	TRBD2	NA	14	TGTGCCAGTAGTCGGCGGGGGTCGGCAGATACGCAGTATTTT	CASSRRGSADTQYF
TRBV5-6	TRBJ1-3	NA	NA	14	TGTGCCAGCAGCTTTGGGGGGAGGCGAAACACCATATATTTT	CASSFGGRRNTIYF
TRBV28	TRBJ2-7	NA	many	14	TGTGCCAGCAGTAAACTGACTGAGGCCTACGAGCAGTACTTC	CASSKLTEAYEQYF
TRBV11-1	TRBJ2-7	NA	NA	13	TGTGCCAGCAGCTTCGCAGGGTCCAACGAGCAGTACTTC	CASSFAGSNEQYF
TRBV7-3	TRBJ1-1	TRBD1	NA	15	TGTGCCAGCAGCCAGACAGGGGGCCGGTACACTGAAGCTTTCTTT	CASSQTGGRYTEAFF